These 19 T cell receptor beta chains were all obtained from the same sample, sequenced in a study of T cells after yellow fever vaccination. TCRdb itself ran the 5' RACE reads through MiXCR, one entry per CDR3 protein. The sample has under 200,000 distinct CDR3 sequences; around 10% are singletons. Material: CD8+ T cells sorted from PBMCs, obtained 15 days after the yellow fever booster vaccination. The source is a man in his late teens or twenties who received the YFV17D yellow fever vaccine.

This clonotype was counted a few times. The rearrangement joins TRBV27 to TRBJ2-3; TRBD2 matches at 12 bases. The CDR3 totals 16 residues. The V and J ends lost 4 bases and 3 bases, in that order; junction bases with no gene match: 5. From germline, CDR1 is MNHEY and CDR2 SMNVEV (reference sequence). DNA of the CDR3: TGTGCCAGCAGTTCCCGGACTAGCGGGGATACAGATACGCAGTATTTT. It specifies CASSSRTSGDTDTQYF.

J is TRBJ2-3 and V is TRBV6-5; the match to TRBD2 covers 8 bases. Losses at the gene ends were 6 bases for V and 6 bases for J; bases not matched to a gene: 11. Germline V gene data show CDR1 as MNHEY and CDR2 as SVGAGI. The CDR3 is 15 residues long. CDR3 coding DNA: TGTGCCAGCAGAGTCCTCGGGGGGGGCAGGGATACGCAGTATTTT. Its protein is CASRVLGGGRDTQYF.

The chain uses TRBV20-1 and TRBJ2-3, with D possibly matching TRBD2 (6 bases). The ends were cut back, 3 bases at V and 14 bases at J, with 18 bases in the middle. CDR3 size: 12 residues. Germline V CDR1 and CDR2: DFQATT, SNEGSKA (reference sequence). Here the CDR3 reads CSASGTPISGYF. The CDR3 bases are TGCAGTGCTAGCGGGACTCCTATATCGGGGTATTTT.

The chain is built from TRBV4-1 and TRBJ2-7; 8 bases are shared with TRBD1. The CDR3 sequence is 15 residues long. Germline V lookup: CDR1 MGHRA, CDR2 YSYEKL. J was trimmed by 7 bases and V by 3 bases; bases with no gene match: 11. CDR3 in amino acids: CASSHTGQGGQEQYF. For the CDR3, the DNA is TGCGCCAGCAGCCATACCGGACAGGGTGGTCAGGAGCAGTACTTC.

This clonotype has a handful of counts. The chain couples TRBV7-8 to TRBJ1-5; D gene unclear. From germline, CDR1 is SGHVS and CDR2 FQNEAQ. The CDR3 is made up of 13 amino acids. V was trimmed by 5 bases and J by 0 bases, leaving 5 bases between them. The CDR3 here is CASSRGSNQPQHF. CDR3 coding DNA: TGTGCCAGCAGCCGAGGTAGCAATCAGCCCCAGCATTTT.

V usage is TRBV7-2 and J usage is TRBJ2-5; D is unresolved. The CDR3 contains 17 residues. V dropped 5 bases and J dropped 7 bases, with 26 bases sitting between them. Germline loops: CDR1 SGHTA, CDR2 FQGNSA. The DNA of the CDR3 is TGTGCCAGCAGCCCCCTTCGTTCAGGATTTGGGGTCGCGACCCAGTACTTC. This translates into CASSPLRSGFGVATQYF.

This chain joins TRBV7-8 and TRBJ2-3; D is perhaps TRBD2 (6 bases). Germline loops: CDR1 SGHVS, CDR2 FQNEAQ. Between the trimmed V and J ends, which lost 5 bases and 2 bases, there was a span of 20 bases. There are 17 residues in the CDR3. In nucleotides, the CDR3 is TGTGCCAGCAGCCCGAAGGAGGGCGGAACGTACACAGATACGCAGTATTTT. As protein: CASSPKEGGTYTDTQYF.

The genes are TRBV4-3 and TRBJ1-3; D remains ambiguous. V dropped 4 bases and J dropped 0 bases, with 10 bases sitting between them. CDR1 LGHNA and CDR2 YSLEER come from the germline V gene. The CDR3 has 15 residues. The chain's CDR3 is CASSRHGDSGNTIYF. DNA for the CDR3: TGCGCCAGCAGCCGCCACGGTGACTCTGGAAACACCATATATTTT.

In this sample, this clonotype turned up many times. The chain recombines TRBV7-9 with TRBJ2-1; D gene unclear. V was cut by 6 bases and J by 6 bases, with 9 bases left in between. This CDR3 has 12 residues. The germline CDR1 and CDR2 sequences are SEHNR and FQNEAQ (reference sequence). The CDR3 loop is CASSPFGNEQFF. CDR3 DNA sequence: TGTGCCAGCAGTCCATTTGGCAATGAGCAGTTCTTC.

The CDR3 is CASSLLENTGELFF. The CDR3 DNA follows: TGTGCCAGCAGTTTACTAGAGAACACCGGGGAGCTGTTTTTT. The rearrangement links TRBV28 to TRBJ2-2; D ambiguous. V was pared by 2 bases and J by 1 base, with 5 bases between. Per germline, CDR1 MDHEN and CDR2 SYDVKM. There are 14 residues in the CDR3.

This clonotype was detected only a few times. The chain has TRBV2 and TRBJ2-7; D gene unclear. The CDR3 runs to 15 residues. Trimming took 6 bases from V and 2 from J, leaving 17 bases between them. CDR1 is SNHLY, CDR2 FYNNEI, per germline. The CDR3 nucleotides are TGTGCCAGCAGCCCTAACGTAGACGGAGCCTACGAGCAGTACTTC. Its protein is CASSPNVDGAYEQYF.

This sequence joins TRBV9 and TRBJ2-7; TRBD1 agrees at 7 bases. Germline V CDR1 and CDR2: SGDLS, YYNGEE. Trimming cost V 0 bases and J 6 bases; bases outside gene matches: 3. The CDR3 has 13 amino acids. CDR3 in DNA: TGTGCCAGCAGCGTAGGGACAGGCGGCGAGCAGTACTTC. Translating it yields CASSVGTGGEQYF.

The rearrangement uses TRBV3-1 and TRBJ1-1; D not certain. Per the germline V gene, CDR1 is LGHDT and CDR2 is YNNKEL (reference sequence). This CDR3 region has 15 residues. V shed 4 bases and J shed 0 bases, with 12 bases lying between them. The CDR3 loop is CASSRHWSMNTEAFF. As DNA, the CDR3 is TGTGCCAGCAGCCGACATTGGTCCATGAACACTGAAGCTTTCTTT.

This clonotype was seen repeatedly, ten times or more. The V and J genes are TRBV4-1 and TRBJ2-3, with 9 bases aligning to TRBD2. CDR3 size: 14 residues. V shed 6 bases, J shed 5 bases, and the junction held 6 bases outside the gene matches. Germline V lookup: CDR1 MGHRA, CDR2 YSYEKL. In nucleotides, the CDR3 is TGCGCCAGCAGAGCGGGGGGTGGGAAAGATACGCAGTATTTT. Amino acids: CASRAGGGKDTQYF.

The rearrangement joins TRBV4-3 to TRBJ2-7; D is possibly TRBD2 (6 bases). Germline V lookup: CDR1 LGHNA, CDR2 YSLEER. This CDR3 is 13 amino acids long. Trimming took off 0 bases at V and 6 bases at J, with 9 bases between the two ends. The CDR3 sequence is CASSQDFSGEQYF. The CDR3 coding sequence is TGCGCCAGCAGCCAAGACTTTAGCGGCGAGCAGTACTTC.

Many counts were recorded for this clonotype. The CDR3 loop is CASSGTSPEQFF. CDR3 DNA: TGCGCCAGCAGCGGTACGTCGCCTGAGCAGTTCTTC. The chain joins TRBV5-1 to TRBJ2-1; D gene ambiguous. Trimming stripped 4 bases from V and 9 bases from J, with 11 bases between. CDR3 size: 12 residues. CDR1 SGHRS and CDR2 YFSETQ come from the germline V gene.

The chain is built from TRBV20-1 and TRBJ2-7; D remains unclear. Germline V lookup: CDR1 DFQATT, CDR2 SNEGSKA (reference sequence). The CDR3 is 18 residues long. Deletions cut 4 bases from V and 0 bases from J, with 25 bases between. CDR3 in amino acids: CSANGPYYTIISSYEQYV. Here the CDR3 DNA reads TGCAGTGCTAATGGTCCTTACTATACAATAATTAGCTCCTACGAGCAGTACGTC.

This clonotype turned up a few times. The V gene is TRBV9, the J gene TRBJ2-1; 7 nucleotides align to TRBD1. V was pared by 4 bases and J by 4 bases, with 8 bases of the junction left unmatched. CDR3 length: 15 amino acids. Germline CDR1 and CDR2: SGDLS and YYNGEE. DNA for the CDR3: TGTGCCAGCAGCCCGAGGGACAGCGGATACAATGAGCAGTTCTTC. The encoded protein is CASSPRDSGYNEQFF.

This clonotype was found a few times. This chain links TRBV6-5 with TRBJ2-3; no clear D gene. Trimming pared 0 bases from V and 5 bases from J, leaving 6 bases between. The CDR3 totals 13 residues. Germline CDR1 MNHEY, CDR2 SVGAGI. CDR3 DNA sequence: TGTGCCAGCAGTTACTCGAACGTAGATACGCAGTATTTT. It codes for CASSYSNVDTQYF.